A single sample is the source of the 30 T cell receptor beta chains below, sequenced in a study of T cells in Graves' hyperthyroidism and ophthalmopathy. Template material for amplifying TCR beta CDR3 regions consisted of RNA transcripts. During a first-round RT-PCR of the TCR CDR3, the HTBI primer set was used. TCRdb recomputed calls from the multiplex PCR reads with MiXCR, one row per CDR3 protein. The profile shows 300,000 to 450,000 distinct CDR3 sequences, roughly 14% of them singletons. Sequencing used blood. Receptors were obtained from a woman in her late teens or twenties with Graves' hyperthyroidism that later progressed to Graves' ophthalmopathy.

Many counts were recorded for this clonotype. The V call is TRBV10-3, the J call TRBJ2-5; D might be TRBD2 (5 bases). The CDR3 runs to 17 residues. Germline V gene data show CDR1 as ENHRY and CDR2 as SYGVKD. Trimming took off 3 bases at V and 5 bases at J, with 22 bases between the two ends. This CDR3 reads CAISDPGTDSLGETQYF. The CDR3 coding sequence is TGTGCCATCAGTGACCCGGGAACCGACTCCCTCGGTGAGACCCAGTACTTC.

This clonotype was seen repeatedly, ten times or more. The V gene is TRBV7-9, the J gene TRBJ1-2; 8 bases are shared with TRBD1. The V gene end was trimmed by 6 bases and the J gene end by 6 bases; junction bases not matched to a gene: 18. The CDR3 is 17 residues long. Germline V gene lookup returns CDR1 SEHNR and CDR2 FQNEAQ (reference sequence). The CDR3 DNA sequence: TGTGCCAGCAGTACGACCGGCCGGCGACAGGGGAAAGATGGCTACACCTTC. Translated, it gives CASSTTGRRQGKDGYTF.

For the CDR3, the DNA is TGTGCCAGCAGCCCGGACGGCCTGGCTGAAGCTTTCTTT. Protein product: CASSPDGLAEAFF. The chain has TRBV6-2 or TRBV6-3 and TRBJ1-1; D ambiguous. This CDR3 has 13 residues. Germline-derived CDR1 and CDR2 are MNHEY and SVGEGT. V was clipped by 6 bases and J by 6 bases, with 14 bases between them.

This clonotype showed up many times. The V call is TRBV27, the J call TRBJ2-1; D not resolved. This CDR3 spans 14 amino acids. Germline CDR1 reads MNHEY; CDR2 reads SMNVEV (reference sequence). Trimming took off 0 bases at V and 7 bases at J, with 10 bases between the two ends. The CDR3 DNA follows: TGTGCCAGCAGTTTATCCTTCCCGGAGAATGAGCAGTTCTTC. This codes for CASSLSFPENEQFF.

This clonotype occurred many times. This sequence joins TRBV27 and TRBJ1-6; weak D call: TRBD1 (6 bases). The germline V gene has CDR1 MNHEY and CDR2 SMNVEV (reference sequence). Deletions cut 6 bases from V and 7 bases from J, with 16 bases between. This CDR3 is 15 amino acids long. The CDR3 DNA reads as TGTGCCAGCAGGCCAGGGGTACGGAGAAATTCACCCCTCCACTTT. Amino acids: CASRPGVRRNSPLHF.

This clonotype was counted ten times or more. The J gene is TRBJ1-1, the V gene TRBV11-2; D gene unclear. CDR3 length: 16 amino acids. Germline assignment: CDR1 SGHAT and CDR2 FQNNGV. V was trimmed by 5 bases and J by 3 bases, leaving 19 bases between them. The CDR3 DNA sequence: TGTGCCAGCAGCACTCCTAAGGGAGGGAGGGACACTGAAGCTTTCTTT. Translated: CASSTPKGGRDTEAFF.

This clonotype has just a few counts. The chain is built from TRBV7-8 and TRBJ2-1, with TRBD1 matching over 10 bases. V shed 0 bases and J 6 bases; nucleotides not matched to a gene: 8. There are 17 residues in the CDR3. Germline V gene sequence: CDR1 SGHVS, CDR2 FQNEAQ. The CDR3: CASSLAALGQGPNEQFF. The CDR3 DNA reads as TGTGCCAGCAGCTTAGCGGCACTGGGACAGGGGCCCAATGAGCAGTTCTTC.

This clonotype has ten or more counts. The chain joins TRBV10-1 to TRBJ1-1; D gene unclear. Germline V gives CDR1 WNHNN, CDR2 SYGVQD (reference sequence). V lost 0 bases to trimming and J lost 0 bases, with 8 bases between them. The CDR3 is 15 residues long. CDR3 sequence (DNA): TGCGCCAGCAGTGAGTCGATCGGGGTGAACACTGAAGCTTTCTTT. It yields the protein CASSESIGVNTEAFF.

To note about this clonotype: A much more abundant neighbour one base away suggests this may be a read error. No conserved phenylalanine or tryptophan is present at the end of the CDR3, so a read error is the likely explanation. The chain employs TRBV7-8 and TRBJ1-5; maybe TRBD1 (5 bases). The V end was cut by 5 bases, the J end by 5 bases, with 10 bases between. The CDR3 has 13 amino acids. CDR1 and CDR2 from the germline V gene are SGHVS and FQNEAQ. Here the CDR3 DNA reads TGTGCCAGCAGCGGATTAGGGGATCAGCCCCAGCATATT. Amino acid sequence: CASSGLGDQPQHI.

This chain uses TRBV5-1 with TRBJ2-7, with 7 bases fitting TRBD2. V was clipped by 1 base and J by 7 bases; unmatched bases: 11. The germline V gene encodes CDR1 SGHRS and CDR2 YFSETQ. The CDR3 runs 15 residues. DNA of the CDR3: TGCGCCAGCAGCTTGAGCGGGACTACCCTTGGGGAGCAGTACTTC. It specifies CASSLSGTTLGEQYF.

This sequence joins TRBV29-1 and TRBJ2-4; D is ambiguous. V lost 4 bases and J lost 3, with 10 bases in between. The germline V gene encodes CDR1 SQVTM and CDR2 ANQGSEA. This CDR3 contains 13 residues. In DNA form, the CDR3 reads TGCAGCGTTGTGTGGACGGTCAAAAACATTCAGTACTTC. Translating gives CSVVWTVKNIQYF.

This clonotype was detected only a few times. V usage is TRBV5-1 and J usage is TRBJ2-2; the match to TRBD2 covers 8 bases. The CDR3 runs to 16 residues. The germline gives CDR1 SGHRS, CDR2 YFSETQ. V lost 4 bases and J lost 4; bases outside the gene matches: 9. CDR3 sequence: CASSTAGGLATGELFF. As DNA, the CDR3 is TGCGCCAGCAGCACAGCCGGTGGACTAGCCACCGGGGAGCTGTTTTTT.

Many counts were recorded for this clonotype. The chain is built from TRBV6-1 and TRBJ1-1, with 9 nucleotides matching TRBD1. The CDR3 sequence is 14 residues long. The V and J ends lost 6 bases and 5 bases, in that order; junction bases with no gene match: 7. Germline assignment: CDR1 MNHNS and CDR2 SASEGT. The CDR3 sequence is CASSLTGGRTEAFF. The CDR3 DNA sequence: TGTGCCAGCAGCTTGACAGGGGGAAGAACTGAAGCTTTCTTT.

V is TRBV7-9 and J is TRBJ2-5, with D perhaps matching TRBD1 (6 bases). This CDR3 has 15 residues. Germline values: CDR1 SEHNR, CDR2 FQNEAQ (reference sequence). Trimming took 6 bases from V and 1 from J, leaving 15 bases between them. Written as DNA, the CDR3 is TGTGCCAGCAGTGATGTTGGACAGAGCCAAGAGACCCAGTACTTC. It yields the protein CASSDVGQSQETQYF.

This clonotype was recorded many times. The chain combines TRBV12-3 or TRBV12-4 with TRBJ2-1, with 14 bases aligning to TRBD2. Trimming removed 5 bases from V and 8 bases from J; junction bases left unmatched: 14. CDR3 size: 18 residues. CDR3 DNA sequence: TGTGCCAGCAGTCCCCATGAGACTAGCGGGAGGGCCGGTCATGAGCAGTTCTTC. Protein sequence: CASSPHETSGRAGHEQFF.

As to this clonotype: One end of the junction is discordant with germline, which a read error may explain. This chain connects TRBV7-9 to TRBJ2-2, with D possibly TRBD2 on 6 matching bases. The CDR3 covers 16 residues. Germline CDR1 and CDR2: SEHNR and FQNEAQ (reference sequence). Here the CDR3 DNA reads TGTGCCAGCAGCTACTCCGGCGGGATAGGGCCCGGGGAGCGGTTTTTT. It translates to CASSYSGGIGPGERFF.

The chain links TRBV5-6 to TRBJ1-2; D may be TRBD1 (6 bases). Between the trimmed V and J ends, which lost 2 bases and 0 bases, there was a span of 14 bases. The germline V gene encodes CDR1 SGHDT and CDR2 YYEEEE. The CDR3 is 16 amino acids. CDR3 in DNA: TGTGCCAGCAGCTTTGGAGACAGGCCAGCTAACTATGGCTACACCTTC. It is translated as CASSFGDRPANYGYTF. The full variable domain, completed using reference TRBV5-6 and TRBJ1-2, is DAGVTQSPTHLIKTRGQQVTLRCSPKSGHDTVSWYQQALGQGPQFIFQYYEEEERQRGNFPDRFSGHQFPNYSSELNVNALLLGDSALYLCASSFGDRPANYGYTFGSGTRLTVV.

The rearrangement joins TRBV25-1 to TRBJ2-1; 8 nucleotides agree with TRBD1. The CDR3 runs 16 residues. Germline V gives CDR1 MGHDK, CDR2 SYGVNS. With V trimmed by 3 bases and J by 9 bases, 13 bases remained unmatched. This CDR3 is CASSDSGGWGLAEQFF. CDR3 in DNA: TGTGCCAGCAGTGACTCAGGGGGCTGGGGTCTTGCTGAGCAGTTCTTC.

This clonotype was counted many times. This chain uses TRBV27 with TRBJ2-1; 11 bases agree with TRBD2. The CDR3 contains 16 residues. Germline V gene lookup returns CDR1 MNHEY and CDR2 SMNVEV (reference sequence). The V gene end was trimmed by 0 bases and the J gene end by 4 bases; junction bases not matched to a gene: 2. The CDR3 spells CASSLSASGRYNEQFF. Here the CDR3 DNA reads TGTGCCAGCAGTTTATCGGCTAGCGGGAGGTACAATGAGCAGTTCTTC.

In this sample, this clonotype turned up many times. The V and J genes are TRBV15 and TRBJ2-5, with no clear D. The V end lost 3 bases, the J end lost 5 bases, and 4 bases lay between the germline ends. The germline CDR1 and CDR2 sequences are LNHNV and YYDKDF (reference sequence). The CDR3 runs 11 residues. Written as DNA, the CDR3 is TGTGCCACCAGCAGGAGGGAGACCCAGTACTTC. It yields the protein CATSRRETQYF.

This clonotype was observed a few times. This rearrangement joins TRBV6-7 to TRBJ1-2; TRBD1 matches at 10 bases. Being an ORF, TRBV6-7 has a function that is uncertain. CDR3 size: 16 residues. J lost 6 bases, V lost 0 bases, and 7 bases had no gene match. The CDR3 loop is CASSYSTGGAWDGYTF. DNA for the CDR3: TGTGCCAGCAGTTACTCGACAGGGGGCGCTTGGGATGGCTACACCTTC.

This chain uses TRBV3-1 with TRBJ2-1; D gene ambiguous. The germline gives CDR1 LGHDT, CDR2 YNNKEL (reference sequence). The CDR3 has 17 residues. V was clipped by 1 base and J by 2 bases, with 15 bases between them. The CDR3 coding sequence is TGTGCCAGCAGCCAAGGCATCCAAACCCCTACCTACAATGAGCAGTTCTTC. It yields the protein CASSQGIQTPTYNEQFF.

The chain couples TRBV19 to TRBJ1-2, with D tentatively TRBD1 (6 bases). The CDR3 extends over 14 amino acids. V was trimmed by 3 bases and J by 6 bases, leaving 14 bases between them. Germline loops: CDR1 LNHDA, CDR2 SQIVND (reference sequence). CDR3 amino acids: CASSMLGALNGYTF. The CDR3 bases are TGTGCCAGTAGTATGTTGGGGGCCCTGAATGGCTACACCTTC.

In this sample, this clonotype turned up a few times. With a much larger clone just one base away, this may be a read error. CDR3 nucleotides: TGTGCCAGCGGTCTGTCCTCGGGACAGAATGAAAAACTGTTTTTT. Translated, it gives CASGLSSGQNEKLFF. The V call is TRBV28, the J call TRBJ1-4; 7 bases are a match to TRBD1. Germline loops: CDR1 MDHEN, CDR2 SYDVKM. J lost 5 bases, V lost 8 bases, and 11 bases had no gene match. This CDR3 is 15 amino acids long.

The chain links TRBV9 to TRBJ2-2; maybe TRBD1 (6 bases). There are 15 residues in the CDR3. Germline V gives CDR1 SGDLS, CDR2 YYNGEE. V was cut by 6 bases and J by 3 bases, with 15 bases left in between. The CDR3 here is CASTPQGVDTGELFF. As DNA, the CDR3 is TGTGCCAGCACCCCACAGGGAGTCGACACCGGGGAGCTGTTTTTT.

This clonotype appeared a single time. V is TRBV29-1 and J is TRBJ2-7; no definite D call. This CDR3 is 15 amino acids long. Looked up from germline, CDR1 is SQVTM and CDR2 is ANQGSEA. The V end was cut by 0 bases, the J end by 0 bases, with 12 bases between. CDR3 nucleotide sequence: TGCAGCGTTGAAGATCCAACGGGCAGCTCCTACGAGCAGTACTTC. This sequence encodes CSVEDPTGSSYEQYF.

In the case of this clonotype: At one end the junction does not follow the germline gene, possibly because of a read error. The rearrangement links TRBV7-4 to TRBJ2-2; D ambiguous. The CDR3 has 12 residues. The germline CDR1 and CDR2 sequences are SGHVT and SQSDAQ. DNA of the CDR3: TGCGCCAGCAGCCAAGGTACTCGGGAGCTGTTTTTT. Translating gives CASSQGTRELFF.

This chain joins TRBV20-1 and TRBJ1-1, with TRBD1 identical over 9 bases. V shed 1 base and J 3 bases; nucleotides not matched to a gene: 3. The germline V gene has CDR1 DFQATT and CDR2 SNEGSKA (reference sequence). This CDR3 region has 14 residues. CDR3 loop: CSARVGTGYTEAFF. The CDR3, as DNA: TGCAGTGCTAGAGTCGGGACAGGGTACACTGAAGCTTTCTTT.

CDR3 sequence reads: CSARAPLLAGLDTIYF. CDR3 in DNA: TGCAGTGCTAGAGCGCCGCTGTTGGCCGGGTTGGACACCATATATTTT. The chain combines TRBV20-1 with TRBJ1-3; D uncertain. This CDR3 has 16 amino acids. V lost 1 base and J 8 bases, leaving 21 bases between the germline ends. Germline CDR1 reads DFQATT; CDR2 reads SNEGSKA (reference sequence).

J is TRBJ1-5 and V is TRBV19; tentatively, D is TRBD1 (5 bases). The CDR3 loop spans 13 amino acids. Between the trimmed V and J ends, which lost 9 bases and 4 bases, there was a span of 13 bases. In germline, CDR1 is LNHDA, CDR2 SQIVND (reference sequence). CDR3 in amino acids: CASSPGLNQPQHF. The CDR3 DNA is TGTGCCAGCTCTCCGGGACTTAATCAGCCCCAGCATTTT.